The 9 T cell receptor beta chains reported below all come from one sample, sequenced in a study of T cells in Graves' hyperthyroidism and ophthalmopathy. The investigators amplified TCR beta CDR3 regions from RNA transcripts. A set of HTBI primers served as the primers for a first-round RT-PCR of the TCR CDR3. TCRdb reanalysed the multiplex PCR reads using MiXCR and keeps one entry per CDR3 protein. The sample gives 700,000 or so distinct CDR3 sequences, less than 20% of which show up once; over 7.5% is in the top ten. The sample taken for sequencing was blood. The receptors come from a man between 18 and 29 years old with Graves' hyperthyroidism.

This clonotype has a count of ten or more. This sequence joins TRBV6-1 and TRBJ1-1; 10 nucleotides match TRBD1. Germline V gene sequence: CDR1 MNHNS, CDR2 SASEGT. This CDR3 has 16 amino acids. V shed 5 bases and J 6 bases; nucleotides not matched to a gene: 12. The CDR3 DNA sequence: TGTGCCAGCAGTCCCAGGACAGGGGGTGCCTTACCTGAAGCTTTCTTT. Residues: CASSPRTGGALPEAFF.

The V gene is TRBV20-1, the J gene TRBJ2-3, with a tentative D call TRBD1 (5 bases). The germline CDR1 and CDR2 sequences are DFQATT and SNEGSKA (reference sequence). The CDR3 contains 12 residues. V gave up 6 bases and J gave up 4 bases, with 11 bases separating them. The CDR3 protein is CSASLQADTQYF. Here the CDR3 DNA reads TGCAGTGCCTCCTTACAGGCAGATACGCAGTATTTT.

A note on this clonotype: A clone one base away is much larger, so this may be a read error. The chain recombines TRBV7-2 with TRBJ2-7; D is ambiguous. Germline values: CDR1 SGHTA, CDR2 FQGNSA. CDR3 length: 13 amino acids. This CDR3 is CVSSLFTSYEQYF. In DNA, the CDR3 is TGTGTCAGCAGCTTATTCACCTCCTACGAGCAGTACTTC.

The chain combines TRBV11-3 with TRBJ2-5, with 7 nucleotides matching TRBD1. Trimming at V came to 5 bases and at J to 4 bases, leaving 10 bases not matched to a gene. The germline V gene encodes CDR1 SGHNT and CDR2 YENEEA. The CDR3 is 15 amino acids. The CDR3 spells CASSLGTAKVETQYF. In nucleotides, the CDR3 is TGTGCCAGCAGCCTAGGGACAGCAAAGGTAGAGACCCAGTACTTC. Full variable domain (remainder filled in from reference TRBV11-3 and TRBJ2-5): EAGVVQSPRYKIIEKKQPVAFWCNPISGHNTLYWYLQNLGQGPELLIRYENEEAVDDSQLPKDRFSAERLKGVDSTLKIQPAELGDSAVYLCASSLGTAKVETQYFGPGTRLLVL.

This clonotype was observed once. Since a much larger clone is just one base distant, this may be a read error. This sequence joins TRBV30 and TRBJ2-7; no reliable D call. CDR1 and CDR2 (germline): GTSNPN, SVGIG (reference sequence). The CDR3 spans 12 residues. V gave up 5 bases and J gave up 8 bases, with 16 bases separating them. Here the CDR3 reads CAWAADRVKQYF. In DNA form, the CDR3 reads TGTGCCTGGGCGGCAGACCGGGTGAAGCAGTACTTC.

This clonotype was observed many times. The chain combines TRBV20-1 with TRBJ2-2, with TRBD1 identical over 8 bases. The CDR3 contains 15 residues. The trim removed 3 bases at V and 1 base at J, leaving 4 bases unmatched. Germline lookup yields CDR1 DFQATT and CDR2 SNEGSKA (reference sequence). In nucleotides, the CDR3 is TGCAGTGCTAGTCCGGGGACAGGGAACACCGGGGAGCTGTTTTTT. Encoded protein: CSASPGTGNTGELFF.

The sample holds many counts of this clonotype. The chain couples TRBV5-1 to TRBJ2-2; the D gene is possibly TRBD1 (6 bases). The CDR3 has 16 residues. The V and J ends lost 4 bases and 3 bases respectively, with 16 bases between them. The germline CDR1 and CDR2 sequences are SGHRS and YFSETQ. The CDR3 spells CASSPTDRLHTGELFF. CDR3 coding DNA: TGCGCCAGCAGCCCCACGGACAGACTCCACACCGGGGAGCTGTTTTTT.

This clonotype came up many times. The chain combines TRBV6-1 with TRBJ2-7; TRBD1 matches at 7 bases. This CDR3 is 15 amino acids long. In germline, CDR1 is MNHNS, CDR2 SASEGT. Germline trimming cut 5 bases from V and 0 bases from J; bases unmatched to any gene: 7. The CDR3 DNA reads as TGTGCCAGCAGTTTTCAGGGGGTGAGCTCCTACGAGCAGTACTTC. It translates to CASSFQGVSSYEQYF.

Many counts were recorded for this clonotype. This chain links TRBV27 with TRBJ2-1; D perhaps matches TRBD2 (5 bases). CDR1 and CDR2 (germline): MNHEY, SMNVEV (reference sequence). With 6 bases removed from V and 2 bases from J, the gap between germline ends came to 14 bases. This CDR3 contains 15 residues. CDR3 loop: CASSGVPRTYNEQFF. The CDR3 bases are TGTGCCAGCAGCGGGGTCCCCCGCACCTACAATGAGCAGTTCTTC.